This TCR beta chain was retrieved from a study of T cells in localized non-small cell lung cancer. The repertoire was sequenced with immunoSEQ multiplex PCR; TCRdb's copy has only in-frame clones and lacks some. The table includes tens of thousands of clones, 80% detected once. Study results and caveats: The greatest T cell clonality was found in uninvolved adjacent lung (higher than in tumor). A median roughly 57 of the top 100 tumor clones appeared in adjacent lung. There was an association of higher blood T cell density with longer overall survival.

The CDR3 contains 16 residues. Trimming at V came to 5 bases and at J to 10 bases, leaving 8 bases not matched to a gene. Germline lookup yields CDR1 SGHAT and CDR2 FQNNGV. A word on this clone: Its antigen is as yet unknown.

The rearrangement links TRBV11-2 to TRBJ2-1, with 16 bases matching TRBD2. Sequencing was performed on peripheral blood, taken before any cancer treatment. The source of this sequence is a female donor of 60 years or more with stage I lung adenocarcinoma. The CDR3 DNA sequence: TGTGCCAGCAGCACCGGGACTAGCGGGGGGGTATGGGAGCAGTTCTTC. Protein: CASSTGTSGGVWEQFF.